The 23 T cell receptor beta chains below were found in one sample sequenced in a study of CD8 T cells in ankylosing spondylitis. One entry per CDR3 protein, called by TCRdb with MiXCR from the 5' RACE reads. The data show roughly 230,000 distinct CDR3 sequences, with about 10% seen just once and approximately 2.5% held by the top ten. Sequenced input: blood, either unsorted or a sorted T cell fraction (not recorded which). The receptors were gathered from a male donor with ankylosing spondylitis or in good health (not recorded which).

This clonotype was seen ten or more times. The chain links TRBV3-1 to TRBJ1-1, with D possibly TRBD1 on 5 matching bases. CDR1 is LGHDT and CDR2 is YNNKEL in the germline V gene (reference sequence). There are 15 residues in the CDR3. V lost 5 bases and J lost 1, with 14 bases in between. The CDR3 nucleotides are TGTGCCAGCAGCAAGCCCTCCGGGGCGAACACTGAAGCTTTCTTT. Translating it yields CASSKPSGANTEAFF.

CDR3 residues: CASTRTSGGWEETQYF. CDR3 nucleotide sequence: TGTGCCAGCACACGGACTAGCGGGGGCTGGGAGGAGACCCAGTACTTC. The chain combines TRBV6-1 with TRBJ2-5, with 13 bases matching TRBD2. Germline CDR1 is MNHNS and CDR2 is SASEGT. This CDR3 contains 16 residues. J gave up 5 bases and V 7 bases, and 10 bases lay outside the gene matches.

This clonotype came up many times. The chain employs TRBV9 and TRBJ1-2; D gene ambiguous. Germline-derived CDR1 and CDR2 are SGDLS and YYNGEE. The CDR3 is made up of 15 amino acids. Trimming removed 1 base at V and 0 bases at J, with 10 bases between. This CDR3 is CASSVQAFTNYGYTF. In DNA, the CDR3 is TGTGCCAGCAGCGTACAGGCTTTTACTAACTATGGCTACACCTTC.

This clonotype was found many times. The chain combines TRBV20-1 with TRBJ2-1; TRBD2 matches at 9 bases. The CDR3 covers 15 residues. V lost 5 bases to trimming and J lost 5 bases; unmatched junction nucleotides: 10. Per the germline V gene, CDR1 is DFQATT and CDR2 is SNEGSKA (reference sequence). The CDR3 DNA follows: TGCAGTGCTCCGACTAGCGGACACTCAAACAATGAGCAGTTCTTC. Translating gives CSAPTSGHSNNEQFF.

The sample holds many counts of this clonotype. The V and J genes are TRBV4-1 and TRBJ2-7; 12 bases match TRBD2. Germline values: CDR1 MGHRA, CDR2 YSYEKL. The CDR3 has 16 residues. V was pared by 4 bases and J by 1 base, with 5 bases of the junction left unmatched. The CDR3 protein is CASSRWTSGASYEQYF. For the CDR3, the DNA is TGCGCCAGCAGCCGATGGACTAGCGGGGCATCCTACGAGCAGTACTTC.

On this clonotype: This could be a read error, since a much larger clone is one nucleotide away. This CDR3 fails to terminate in the conserved phenylalanine or tryptophan, so it likely reflects a read error. The chain recombines TRBV18 with TRBJ2-7; no firm D call. The CDR3 has 13 residues. Trimming shortened V by 3 bases and J by 4 bases, and 10 bases separated the two germline ends. Per germline, CDR1 KGHSH and CDR2 LQKENI. CDR3 residues: CASSPARTYEQYL. CDR3 nucleotide sequence: TGTGCCAGCTCACCTGCCCGGACGTACGAGCAGTACCTC.

This clonotype came up many times. J is TRBJ2-3 and V is TRBV29-1; 7 positions agree with TRBD1. Per the germline V gene, CDR1 is SQVTM and CDR2 is ANQGSEA. With V trimmed by 7 bases and J by 0 bases, 1 base remained unmatched. CDR3 length equals 12 residues. Here the CDR3 DNA reads TGCAGCGGGACAGGAAGCACAGATACGCAGTATTTT. Translated: CSGTGSTDTQYF.

The CDR3 loop reads CSARGVDREFYEQYF. The CDR3 DNA reads as TGCAGTGCTAGGGGGGTGGACAGGGAATTTTACGAGCAGTACTTC. V usage is TRBV20-1 and J usage is TRBJ2-7, with 8 bases lining up with TRBD1. J was trimmed by 4 bases and V by 3 bases; bases with no gene match: 11. Germline V gene sequence: CDR1 DFQATT, CDR2 SNEGSKA (reference sequence). CDR3 length: 15 residues.

The sample holds many counts of this clonotype. This chain joins TRBV12-3 or TRBV12-4 and TRBJ2-1; D may be TRBD1 (5 bases). The CDR3 has 14 amino acids. The germline V and J ends were trimmed by 1 base and 7 bases, with 11 bases remaining between them. The CDR3 protein is CASSLEPPGNEQFF. The DNA for the CDR3 is TGTGCCAGCAGTTTAGAGCCACCAGGGAATGAGCAGTTCTTC.

As concerns this clonotype: Possible read error: a much larger clone is one base away. The chain couples TRBV20-1 to TRBJ2-2, with 14 bases aligning to TRBD2. The CDR3 loop spans 18 amino acids. Germline CDR1 is DFQATT and CDR2 is SNEGSKA (reference sequence). CDR3 in amino acids: CSVRGRTSGRPKAGELFF. CDR3 sequence (DNA): TGCAGTGTTAGAGGGCGGACTAGCGGGAGGCCCAAGGCCGGGGAGCTGTTTTTT.

This clonotype has more than one count but fewer than ten. The chain carries TRBV5-1 and TRBJ2-5; D unresolved. The ends were cut back, 1 base at V and 5 bases at J, with 12 bases in the middle. The length of the CDR3 is 14 residues. Germline loops: CDR1 SGHRS, CDR2 YFSETQ. The DNA of the CDR3 is TGCGCCAGCAGCTTGACAGTGCCCGGGGAGACCCAGTACTTC. Protein product: CASSLTVPGETQYF.

The chain uses TRBV6-1 and TRBJ2-1, with 10 bases fitting TRBD1. V was pared by 6 bases and J by 4 bases, with 6 bases of the junction left unmatched. Germline V lookup: CDR1 MNHNS, CDR2 SASEGT. The CDR3 is 15 residues long. The CDR3 DNA reads TGTGCCAGCAGACGACAGGGGGCAGGGTACAATGAGCAGTTCTTC. Its protein is CASRRQGAGYNEQFF.

There are a few counts of this clonotype. V is TRBV4-1 and J is TRBJ2-1; 7 bases are a match to TRBD1. In germline, CDR1 is MGHRA, CDR2 YSYEKL. The CDR3 is 15 amino acids. J was trimmed by 4 bases and V by 0 bases; bases with no gene match: 3. CDR3 protein: CASSQETGFYNEQFF. The CDR3 DNA reads as TGCGCCAGCAGCCAAGAGACAGGGTTTTACAATGAGCAGTTCTTC.

This clonotype was found many times. The V gene is TRBV20-1, the J gene TRBJ1-1; TRBD1 agrees at 9 bases. There are 15 residues in the CDR3. J was trimmed by 3 bases and V by 3 bases; bases with no gene match: 8. Germline CDR1 DFQATT, CDR2 SNEGSKA (reference sequence). Here the CDR3 DNA reads TGCAGTGCTAGCCCACAGGGGGCGGAGGACACTGAAGCTTTCTTT. Translated: CSASPQGAEDTEAFF.

This clonotype came up many times. The genes are TRBV6-1 and TRBJ2-1; 8 positions agree with TRBD2. The germline V gene has CDR1 MNHNS and CDR2 SASEGT. The CDR3 runs 16 residues. With V trimmed by 3 bases and J by 4 bases, 8 bases remained unmatched. The CDR3 DNA sequence: TGTGCCAGCAGTGAGACTTTAGCGGGACCGTACAATGAGCAGTTCTTC. Translating gives CASSETLAGPYNEQFF.

This rearrangement joins TRBV20-1 to TRBJ2-7; 9 bases match TRBD1. This CDR3 is built from 14 residues. V shed 7 bases and J 4 bases; nucleotides not matched to a gene: 11. Germline lookup yields CDR1 DFQATT and CDR2 SNEGSKA (reference sequence). Here the CDR3 reads CSVTPGTGSYEQYF. The CDR3 DNA is TGCAGTGTTACACCCGGGACAGGGTCGTACGAGCAGTACTTC.

Details on this clonotype: An end of the junction does not agree with germline; a read error may underlie this. V is TRBV4-1 and J is TRBJ2-3; 8 nucleotides line up with TRBD2. Germline V gene data show CDR1 as MGHRA and CDR2 as YSYEKL. CDR3 length: 15 residues. Here the CDR3 DNA reads TGCACCAGCAGCCTCCAGACTAGCGGCACAGATACGCAGTATTTT. It encodes CTSSLQTSGTDTQYF.

In its sample, this clonotype was seen many times. The V gene is TRBV10-2, the J gene TRBJ2-2; TRBD2 matches at 12 bases. J gave up 0 bases and V 6 bases, and 8 bases lay outside the gene matches. Germline assignment: CDR1 WSHSY and CDR2 SAAADI. This CDR3 has 18 residues. CDR3 bases: TGCGCCAGCAGACCCGGGACTAGCGGGTTGGCGAACACCGGGGAGCTGTTTTTT. Amino acids: CASRPGTSGLANTGELFF.

This clonotype was counted between two and nine times. V and J are TRBV6-4 and TRBJ2-1; TRBD2 agrees at 7 bases. The junction had 7 bases not matched to a gene; V was cut back by 4 bases and J by 7 bases. The CDR3 covers 14 residues. The germline V gene encodes CDR1 MRHNA and CDR2 SNTAGT. The DNA for the CDR3 is TGTGCCAGCAGTGGGGGGGGACCGACGAATGAGCAGTTCTTC. Translated, it gives CASSGGGPTNEQFF.

In its sample, this clonotype was seen many times. The rearrangement links TRBV20-1 to TRBJ1-4, with D perhaps matching TRBD1 (5 bases). Trimming took off 8 bases at V and 0 bases at J, with 10 bases between the two ends. The CDR3 is 13 amino acids. Germline assignment: CDR1 DFQATT and CDR2 SNEGSKA (reference sequence). DNA of the CDR3: TGCAGTCCCTTCAGGGCAACTAATGAAAAACTGTTTTTT. The encoded protein is CSPFRATNEKLFF.

This clonotype occurred many times. V usage is TRBV4-2 and J usage is TRBJ2-7, with a tentative D call TRBD2 (6 bases). This CDR3 comprises 17 residues. V was trimmed by 2 bases and J by 1 base, leaving 18 bases between them. Germline lookup yields CDR1 LGHNA and CDR2 YNFKEQ. This CDR3 reads CASSQNYRDLASYEQYF. CDR3 nucleotides: TGTGCCAGCAGCCAAAACTATCGGGACCTAGCGTCCTACGAGCAGTACTTC.

This clonotype has just a few counts. V is TRBV12-3 or TRBV12-4 and J is TRBJ2-7, with a weak D call TRBD1 (6 bases). V lost 6 bases, J lost 4 bases, and 22 bases lay in between. This CDR3 contains 16 residues. The CDR3 loop is CASSPGDARPIYEQYF. CDR3 nucleotide sequence: TGTGCCAGCAGCCCAGGGGACGCTAGGCCGATTTACGAGCAGTACTTC.

The J gene is TRBJ2-1, the V gene TRBV2; no clear D. Germline V gene data show CDR1 as SNHLY and CDR2 as FYNNEI. The CDR3 has 11 residues. The ends were cut back, 3 bases at V and 8 bases at J, with 5 bases in the middle. This CDR3 is CASSEPDEQFF. The CDR3, as DNA: TGTGCCAGCAGTGAGCCGGATGAGCAGTTCTTC.